The 21 T cell receptor beta chains presented below share a single source sample, sequenced in a study of blood T cell repertoires in COVID-19. This table comes from immunoSEQ multiplex PCR, and its TCRdb copy is limited to in-frame clones, with some not included. The sample yields a few hundred thousand clones, about 86% seen once. The source material was peripheral blood. The receptor source for this set is an older person with COVID-19, enrolled during active disease.

V usage is TRBV7-9 and J usage is TRBJ1-6, with D perhaps matching TRBD1 (5 bases). Trimming removed 11 bases from V and 0 bases from J, with 8 bases in between. CDR1 and CDR2 from the germline V gene are SEHNR and FQNEAQ (reference sequence). This CDR3 spans 13 amino acids. CDR3 residues: CAGQSSYNSPLHF. The CDR3, as DNA: TGTGCCGGACAAAGCTCCTATAATTCACCCCTCCACTTT.

The V and J genes are TRBV30 and TRBJ1-4, with D maybe TRBD1 (6 bases). The CDR3 totals 14 residues. V was trimmed by 8 bases and J by 2 bases, leaving 15 bases between them. Germline CDR1 reads GTSNPN; CDR2 reads SVGIG (reference sequence). The CDR3 sequence: CARQEVGTNEKLFF. The CDR3, as DNA: TGTGCCAGACAGGAGGTCGGTACTAATGAAAAACTGTTTTTT. Complete variable domain (other parts from reference TRBV30 and TRBJ1-4): SQTIHQWPATLVQPVGSPLSLECTVEGTSNPNLYWYRQAAGRGLQLLFYSVGIGQISSEVPQNLSASRPQDRQFILSSKKLLLSDSGFYLCARQEVGTNEKLFFGSGTQLSVL.

CDR3 nucleotide sequence: TGTGCCAGTAGCCAAACGAGGCACAGGGACCTTAGCAATCAGCCCCAGCATTTT. Amino acids: CASSQTRHRDLSNQPQHF. The rearrangement links TRBV19 to TRBJ1-5; TRBD1 might be the D (6 bases). The CDR3 has 18 amino acids. Per germline, CDR1 LNHDA and CDR2 SQIVND (reference sequence). The V end was cut by 6 bases, the J end by 0 bases, with 21 bases between.

The chain couples TRBV28 to TRBJ2-7, with TRBD1 identical over 9 bases. The trim removed 1 base at V and 4 bases at J, leaving 2 bases unmatched. This CDR3 has 14 residues. Germline-derived CDR1 and CDR2 are MDHEN and SYDVKM. The CDR3 loop reads CASSLLQGAYEQYF. In nucleotides, the CDR3 is TGTGCCAGCAGTTTATTACAGGGGGCATACGAGCAGTACTTC.

V gene TRBV9 combines with J gene TRBJ2-6; 7 bases agree with TRBD1. Per germline, CDR1 SGDLS and CDR2 YYNGEE. The CDR3 runs 15 residues. Germline trimming cut 5 bases from V and 3 bases from J; bases unmatched to any gene: 5. The CDR3 DNA is TGTGCCAGCAGAAAGGGGGCAGGTGGGGCCAACGTCCTGACTTTC. Protein product: CASRKGAGGANVLTF.

This chain links TRBV19 with TRBJ1-1, with 9 bases fitting TRBD1. The germline V gene encodes CDR1 LNHDA and CDR2 SQIVND (reference sequence). J was trimmed by 10 bases and V by 7 bases; bases with no gene match: 13. The CDR3 runs to 14 residues. CDR3 sequence: CASTPGQGPEGAFF. The CDR3 DNA sequence: TGTGCCAGTACTCCGGGACAGGGACCGGAGGGAGCTTTCTTT.

V usage is TRBV9 and J usage is TRBJ2-3; 11 nucleotides align to TRBD2. The CDR3 runs 16 residues. Germline CDR1 SGDLS, CDR2 YYNGEE. After removal of 3 bases from V and 2 bases from J, the junction contained 5 bases not matched to a gene. The CDR3: CASSAGLAGITDTQYF. The CDR3 DNA follows: TGTGCCAGCAGCGCCGGACTAGCGGGCATCACAGATACGCAGTATTTT.

V is TRBV11-2 and J is TRBJ2-1; 8 bases are a match to TRBD2. CDR1 is SGHAT, CDR2 FQNNGV, per germline. The CDR3 has 20 amino acids. V lost 0 bases to trimming and J lost 3 bases; unmatched junction nucleotides: 16. CDR3 in amino acids: CASSLDFTSGSLPGYNEQFF. The CDR3 DNA is TGTGCCAGCAGCTTAGATTTCACTAGCGGTAGTCTCCCCGGCTACAATGAGCAGTTCTTC.

The chain carries TRBV10-3 and TRBJ2-2, with 13 bases matching TRBD2. J was trimmed by 4 bases and V by 5 bases; bases with no gene match: 7. Germline loops: CDR1 ENHRY, CDR2 SYGVKD. This CDR3 has 17 amino acids. The CDR3 DNA sequence: TGTGCCATCAGTCGGACTAGCGGGGGCCCCGGCACCGGGGAGCTGTTTTTT. This encodes CAISRTSGGPGTGELFF.

The chain carries TRBV23-1 and TRBJ1-2; 12 positions match TRBD1. TRBV23-1 is placed among ORFs of uncertain function. Losses at the gene ends were 8 bases for V and 6 bases for J; bases not matched to a gene: 7. This CDR3 spans 14 amino acids. DNA for the CDR3: TGCGCCAGCTCTCCGGGACAGGGGGCTCATGGCTACACCTTC. Translated: CASSPGQGAHGYTF.

The chain has TRBV7-2 and TRBJ2-7; the D is unclear. V lost 1 base and J 2 bases, leaving 12 bases between the germline ends. The CDR3 consists of 15 residues. Germline V lookup: CDR1 SGHTA, CDR2 FQGNSA. This CDR3 is CASSLVWYRTYEQYF. The CDR3 nucleotides read TGTGCCAGCAGCTTAGTCTGGTACAGAACCTACGAGCAGTACTTC. Variable domain in full (rest from reference TRBV7-2 and TRBJ2-7): GAGVSQSPSNKVTEKGKDVELRCDPISGHTALYWYRQSLGQGLEFLIYFQGNSAPDKSGLPSDRFSAERTGGSVSTLTIQRTQQEDSAVYLCASSLVWYRTYEQYFGPGTRLTVT.

The J gene is TRBJ1-2, the V gene TRBV18; 12 bases align to TRBD1. Germline CDR1 and CDR2: KGHSH and LQKENI. This CDR3 has 15 amino acids. V lost 4 bases, J lost 3 bases, and 3 bases stayed unmatched. CDR3: CASSRGTGGDYGYTF. As DNA, the CDR3 is TGTGCCAGCTCACGTGGGACAGGGGGCGACTATGGCTACACCTTC.

This clone appeared a single time. The rearrangement links TRBV27 to TRBJ2-2; the D gene is possibly TRBD1 (5 bases). Per germline, CDR1 MNHEY and CDR2 SMNVEV (reference sequence). V was trimmed by 7 bases and J by 3 bases, leaving 12 bases between them. The CDR3 has 14 residues. This CDR3 reads CASTWTSHTGELFF. CDR3 nucleotide sequence: TGTGCCAGCACCTGGACAAGTCACACCGGGGAGCTGTTTTTT.

This clone was counted many times. The chain recombines TRBV28 with TRBJ1-1; 7 bases are shared with TRBD1. V shed 7 bases, J shed 0 bases, and the junction held 8 bases outside the gene matches. Germline V gene lookup returns CDR1 MDHEN and CDR2 SYDVKM. This CDR3 comprises 15 residues. CDR3 DNA: TGTGCCAGCACTCCGACAGGGTACATGAACACTGAAGCTTTCTTT. Translation: CASTPTGYMNTEAFF.

The chain uses TRBV7-6 and TRBJ2-1, with 7 nucleotides matching TRBD1. CDR1 and CDR2 (germline): SGHVS, FNYEAQ. This CDR3 contains 17 residues. Trimming at V came to 1 base and at J to 4 bases, leaving 10 bases not matched to a gene. The chain's CDR3 is CASSLVEGGGPYNEQFF. CDR3 DNA: TGTGCCAGCAGCTTAGTTGAAGGGGGCGGACCTTACAATGAGCAGTTCTTC.

V is TRBV28 and J is TRBJ1-2; D unclear. Between the trimmed V and J ends, which lost 9 bases and 7 bases, there was a span of 9 bases. The germline gives CDR1 MDHEN, CDR2 SYDVKM. CDR3 length: 10 residues. The chain's CDR3 is CASKSRGYTF. DNA of the CDR3: TGTGCCAGTAAATCCCGTGGCTACACCTTC.

The chain employs TRBV6-1 and TRBJ1-5, with a tentative D call TRBD1 (5 bases). Germline V lookup: CDR1 MNHNS, CDR2 SASEGT. V lost 4 bases, J lost 1 base, and 20 bases lay in between. This CDR3 region has 18 residues. In DNA, the CDR3 is TGTGCCAGCAGTGCCTTTCATAGTCAGGGAGGGAGCAATCAGCCCCAGCATTTT. Amino acids: CASSAFHSQGGSNQPQHF.

The chain couples TRBV29-1 to TRBJ2-3; TRBD2 agrees at 9 bases. The CDR3 loop spans 17 amino acids. CDR1 and CDR2 from the germline V gene are SQVTM and ANQGSEA. V dropped 6 bases and J dropped 4; count of bases not matched to a gene: 17. The CDR3 here is CSVKGGGLAGSSDTQYF. The CDR3 DNA reads TGCAGCGTCAAAGGGGGAGGGCTAGCGGGATCGTCAGATACGCAGTATTTT.

In DNA, the CDR3 is TGTGCCAGCAGTTTAGGGGGGGCCAAAAACATTCAGTACTTC. Translated: CASSLGGAKNIQYF. This chain uses TRBV28 with TRBJ2-4; possible D gene TRBD2, 6 bases. Trimming removed 2 bases at V and 1 base at J, with 6 bases between. From germline, CDR1 is MDHEN and CDR2 SYDVKM. This CDR3 is built from 14 residues.

The chain recombines TRBV11-2 with TRBJ2-7; weak D call: TRBD1 (6 bases). Germline V lookup: CDR1 SGHAT, CDR2 FQNNGV. This CDR3 is 12 amino acids long. Trimming pared 5 bases from V and 6 bases from J, leaving 11 bases between. CDR3 DNA: TGTGCCAGCAGCCGACTACAGGGCGAGCAGTACTTC. It codes for CASSRLQGEQYF.

The V gene is TRBV3-1 (or the pseudogene TRBV3-2), the J gene TRBJ1-5, with D possibly matching TRBD1 (5 bases). CDR1 and CDR2 from the germline V gene are LGHDT and YNNKEL (reference sequence). This CDR3 has 16 amino acids. Trimming took off 1 base at V and 4 bases at J, with 14 bases between the two ends. The CDR3 loop reads CASSQGFRVGNQPQHF. For the CDR3, the DNA is TGTGCCAGCAGCCAAGGGTTCAGGGTCGGGAATCAGCCCCAGCATTTT.